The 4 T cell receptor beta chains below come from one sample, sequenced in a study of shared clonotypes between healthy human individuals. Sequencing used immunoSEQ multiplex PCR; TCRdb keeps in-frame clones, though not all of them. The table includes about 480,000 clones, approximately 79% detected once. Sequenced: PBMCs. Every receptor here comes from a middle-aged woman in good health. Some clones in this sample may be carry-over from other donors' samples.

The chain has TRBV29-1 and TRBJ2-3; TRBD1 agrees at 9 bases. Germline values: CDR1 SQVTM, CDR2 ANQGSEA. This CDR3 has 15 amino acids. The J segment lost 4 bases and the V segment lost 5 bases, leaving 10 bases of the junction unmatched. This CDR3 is CSVQPRDREPDTQYF. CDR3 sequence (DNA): TGCAGCGTTCAGCCCCGGGACAGGGAACCAGATACGCAGTATTTT.

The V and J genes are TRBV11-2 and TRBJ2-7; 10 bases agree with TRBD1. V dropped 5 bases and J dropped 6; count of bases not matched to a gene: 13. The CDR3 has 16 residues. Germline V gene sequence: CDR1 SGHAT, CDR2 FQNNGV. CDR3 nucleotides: TGTGCCAGCAGCCTGCCAGCCGGGACAGGGGTGGGCGAGCAGTACTTC. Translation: CASSLPAGTGVGEQYF.

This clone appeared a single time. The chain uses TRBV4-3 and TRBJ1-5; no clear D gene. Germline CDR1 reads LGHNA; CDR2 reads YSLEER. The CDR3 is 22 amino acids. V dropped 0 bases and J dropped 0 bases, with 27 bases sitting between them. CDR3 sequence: CASSQDVVWRQSSDHSNQPQHF. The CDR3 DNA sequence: TGCGCCAGCAGCCAAGATGTGGTGTGGCGGCAGAGCAGCGACCATAGCAATCAGCCCCAGCATTTT.

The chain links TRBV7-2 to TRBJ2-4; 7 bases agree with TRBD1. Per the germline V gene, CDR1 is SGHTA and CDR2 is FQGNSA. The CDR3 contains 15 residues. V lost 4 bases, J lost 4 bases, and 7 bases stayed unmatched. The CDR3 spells CASSSPGTAKNIQYF. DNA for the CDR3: TGTGCCAGCAGCTCCCCCGGGACAGCAAAAAACATTCAGTACTTC.